The present T cell receptor beta chain was sequenced within a study of lymphopenia after photon versus proton radiotherapy. Trimming removed 8 bases from V and 0 bases from J, with 15 bases in between. CDR1 SGHVS and CDR2 FNYEAQ come from the germline V gene. The CDR3 extends over 15 amino acids. Using immunoSEQ multiplex PCR, the repertoire was profiled, and TCRdb retains in-frame clones only, with some absent. The sample yields roughly 63,000 clones, approximately 84% seen once. The input for sequencing was peripheral blood, taken from a patient treated with proton-based radiotherapy. The receptor was derived from a man aged 60 to 75 with pancreatic cancer. The rearrangement uses TRBV7-6 and TRBJ2-3; no clear D gene. The DNA of the CDR3 is TGTGCCAGCGGTGGAATCGGGCCAAGCACAGATACGCAGTATTTT. Protein: CASGGIGPSTDTQYF.